This note documents a single TCR beta chain sequence. Antigen specificity is unknown. Sequencing was performed with immunoSEQ multiplex PCR; in TCRdb, only in-frame clones are kept and a portion is missing. The repertoire has about 65,000 clones, approximately 93% of them found once; the top ten carry 4% to 5.5%. These data are taken from a study of cytomegalovirus exposure and HLA in healthy donors. The study's findings and limits: One later analysis, an examination of the 90 to 150 validation repertoires, found that first-cohort TCR clusters tended to co-occur in them. Whilst most TCR sequences proved rare, a subset of public TCRs occurred across many donors. Reports indicated that the classifier achieved high specificity and sensitivity in diagnosing cytomegalovirus status.

The CDR3 is 15 amino acids. V lost 5 bases to trimming and J lost 6 bases, with 14 bases between them. CDR1 LNHDA and CDR2 SQIVND come from the germline V gene (reference sequence). Sequencing was done on a sample of PBMCs. The chain carries TRBV19 and TRBJ1-6, with D perhaps matching TRBD1 (6 bases). The clonotype was recovered from a man between 18 and 35 years old in good health and CMV-seropositive. DNA for the CDR3: TGTGCCAGTAGTCCACAACAGGGTTTTAATTCACCCCTCCACTTT. It is translated as CASSPQQGFNSPLHF. Full variable domain (outside the CDR3, taken from reference TRBV19 and TRBJ1-6): DGGITQSPKYLFRKEGQNVTLSCEQNLNHDAMYWYRQDPGQGLRLIYYSQIVNDFQKGDIAEGYSVSREKKESFPLTVTSAQKNPTAFYLCASSPQQGFNSPLHFGNGTRLTVT.